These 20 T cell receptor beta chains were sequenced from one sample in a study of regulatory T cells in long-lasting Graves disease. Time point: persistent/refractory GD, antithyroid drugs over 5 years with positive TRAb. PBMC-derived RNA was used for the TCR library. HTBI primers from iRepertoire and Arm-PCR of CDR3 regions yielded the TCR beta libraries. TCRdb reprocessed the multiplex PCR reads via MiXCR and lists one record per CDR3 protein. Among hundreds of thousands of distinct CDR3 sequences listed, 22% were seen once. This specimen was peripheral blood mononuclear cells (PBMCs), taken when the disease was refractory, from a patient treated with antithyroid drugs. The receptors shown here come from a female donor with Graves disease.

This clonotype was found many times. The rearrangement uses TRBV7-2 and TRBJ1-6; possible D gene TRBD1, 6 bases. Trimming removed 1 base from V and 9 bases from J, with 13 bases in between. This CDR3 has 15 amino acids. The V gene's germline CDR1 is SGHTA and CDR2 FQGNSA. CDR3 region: CASSLGQGLGSPLHF. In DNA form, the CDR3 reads TGTGCCAGCAGCTTAGGCCAGGGGCTAGGTTCACCCCTCCACTTT. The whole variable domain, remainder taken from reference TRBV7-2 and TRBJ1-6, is GAGVSQSPSNKVTEKGKDVELRCDPISGHTALYWYRQSLGQGLEFLIYFQGNSAPDKSGLPSDRFSAERTGGSVSTLTIQRTQQEDSAVYLCASSLGQGLGSPLHFGNGTRLTVT.

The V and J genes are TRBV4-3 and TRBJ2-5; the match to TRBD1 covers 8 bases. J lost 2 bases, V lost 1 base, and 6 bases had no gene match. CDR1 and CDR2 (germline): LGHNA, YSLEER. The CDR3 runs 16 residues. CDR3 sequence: CASSQGTGLTQETQYF. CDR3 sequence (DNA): TGCGCCAGCAGCCAAGGGACAGGGCTAACGCAAGAGACCCAGTACTTC.

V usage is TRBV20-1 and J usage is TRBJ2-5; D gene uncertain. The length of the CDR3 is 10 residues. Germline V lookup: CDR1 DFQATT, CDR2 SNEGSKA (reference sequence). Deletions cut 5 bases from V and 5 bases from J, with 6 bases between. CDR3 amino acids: CSAYRETQYF. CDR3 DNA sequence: TGCAGTGCTTACCGGGAGACCCAGTACTTC.

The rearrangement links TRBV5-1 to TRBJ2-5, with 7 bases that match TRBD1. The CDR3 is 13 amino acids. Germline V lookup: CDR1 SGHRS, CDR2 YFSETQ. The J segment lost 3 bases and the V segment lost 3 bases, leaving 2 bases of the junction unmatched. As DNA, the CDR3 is TGCGCCAGCAGCTGGGACAGCGAAGAGACCCAGTACTTC. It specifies CASSWDSEETQYF.

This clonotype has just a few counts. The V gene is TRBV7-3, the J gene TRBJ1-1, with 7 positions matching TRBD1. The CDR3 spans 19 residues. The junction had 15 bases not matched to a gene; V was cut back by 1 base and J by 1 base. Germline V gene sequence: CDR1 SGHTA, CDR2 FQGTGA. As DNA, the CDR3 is TGTGCCAGCAGCTTAAAGCATCCGACAGGGCGGGGGTGGAACACTGAAGCTTTCTTT. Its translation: CASSLKHPTGRGWNTEAFF.

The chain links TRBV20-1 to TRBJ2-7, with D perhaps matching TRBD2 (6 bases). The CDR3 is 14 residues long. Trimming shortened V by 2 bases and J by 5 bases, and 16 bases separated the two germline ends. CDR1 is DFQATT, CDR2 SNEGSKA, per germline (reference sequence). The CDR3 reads CSARFPGGINEQYF. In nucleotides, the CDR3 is TGCAGTGCTAGATTTCCCGGGGGTATCAACGAGCAGTACTTC.

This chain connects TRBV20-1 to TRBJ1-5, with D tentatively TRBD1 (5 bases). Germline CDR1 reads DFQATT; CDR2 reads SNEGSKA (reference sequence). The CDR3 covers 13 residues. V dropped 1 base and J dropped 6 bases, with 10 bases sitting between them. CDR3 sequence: CSARGGGGQPQHF. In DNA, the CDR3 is TGCAGTGCTAGAGGGGGCGGGGGTCAGCCCCAGCATTTT.

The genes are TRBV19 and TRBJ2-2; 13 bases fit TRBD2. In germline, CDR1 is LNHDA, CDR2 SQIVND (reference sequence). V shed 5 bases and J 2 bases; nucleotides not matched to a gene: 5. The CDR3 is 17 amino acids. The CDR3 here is CASSGGLAGINTGELFF. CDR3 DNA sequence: TGTGCCAGTAGTGGGGGACTAGCGGGGATAAACACCGGGGAGCTGTTTTTT.

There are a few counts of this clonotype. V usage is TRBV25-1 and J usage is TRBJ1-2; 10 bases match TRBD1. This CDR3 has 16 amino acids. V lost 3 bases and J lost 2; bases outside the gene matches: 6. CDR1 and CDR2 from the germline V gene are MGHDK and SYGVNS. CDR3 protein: CASSDSWTGGNYGYTF. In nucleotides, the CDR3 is TGTGCCAGCAGTGATAGTTGGACAGGGGGGAACTATGGCTACACCTTC.

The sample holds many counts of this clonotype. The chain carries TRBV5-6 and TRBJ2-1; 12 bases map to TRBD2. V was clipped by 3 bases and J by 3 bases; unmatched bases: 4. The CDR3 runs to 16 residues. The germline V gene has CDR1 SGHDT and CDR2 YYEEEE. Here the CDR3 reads CASSSTSGGYYNEQFF. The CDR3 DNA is TGTGCCAGCAGCTCAACTAGCGGGGGGTACTACAATGAGCAGTTCTTC. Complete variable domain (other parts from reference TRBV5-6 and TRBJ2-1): DAGVTQSPTHLIKTRGQQVTLRCSPKSGHDTVSWYQQALGQGPQFIFQYYEEEERQRGNFPDRFSGHQFPNYSSELNVNALLLGDSALYLCASSSTSGGYYNEQFFGPGTRLTVL.

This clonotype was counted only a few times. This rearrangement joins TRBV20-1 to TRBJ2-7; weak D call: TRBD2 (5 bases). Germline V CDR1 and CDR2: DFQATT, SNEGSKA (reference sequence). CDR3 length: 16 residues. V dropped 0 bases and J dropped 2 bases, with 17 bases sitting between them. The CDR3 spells CSARDHDGLITYEQYF. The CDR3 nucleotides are TGCAGTGCTAGAGATCATGACGGACTGATCACCTACGAGCAGTACTTC.

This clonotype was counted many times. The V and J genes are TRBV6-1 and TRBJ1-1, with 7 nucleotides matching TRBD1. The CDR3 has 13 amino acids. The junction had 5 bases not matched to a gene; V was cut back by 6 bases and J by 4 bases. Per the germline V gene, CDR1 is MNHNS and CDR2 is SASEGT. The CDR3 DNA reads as TGTGCCAGCAGCCTTGACAGGGTCACTGAAGCTTTCTTT. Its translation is CASSLDRVTEAFF.

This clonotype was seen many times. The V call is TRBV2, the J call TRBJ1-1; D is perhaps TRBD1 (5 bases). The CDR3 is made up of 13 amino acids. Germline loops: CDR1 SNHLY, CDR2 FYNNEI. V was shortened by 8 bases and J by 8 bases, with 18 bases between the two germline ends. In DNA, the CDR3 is TGTGCCAGCGGACGGACACCGGGTCCCGAAGCTTTCTTT. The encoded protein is CASGRTPGPEAFF.

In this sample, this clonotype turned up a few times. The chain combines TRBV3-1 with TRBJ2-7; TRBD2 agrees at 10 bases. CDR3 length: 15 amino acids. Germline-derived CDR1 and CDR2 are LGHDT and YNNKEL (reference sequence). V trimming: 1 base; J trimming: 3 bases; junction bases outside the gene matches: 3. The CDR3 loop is CASSQGASGSYEQYF. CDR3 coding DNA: TGTGCCAGCAGCCAAGGGGCTAGCGGGAGCTACGAGCAGTACTTC.

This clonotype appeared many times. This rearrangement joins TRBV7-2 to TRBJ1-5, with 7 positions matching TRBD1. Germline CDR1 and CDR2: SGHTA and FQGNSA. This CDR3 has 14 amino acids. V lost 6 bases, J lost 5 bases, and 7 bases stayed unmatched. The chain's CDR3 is CASSYPGGDQPQHF. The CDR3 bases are TGTGCCAGCAGTTACCCAGGGGGAGATCAGCCCCAGCATTTT.

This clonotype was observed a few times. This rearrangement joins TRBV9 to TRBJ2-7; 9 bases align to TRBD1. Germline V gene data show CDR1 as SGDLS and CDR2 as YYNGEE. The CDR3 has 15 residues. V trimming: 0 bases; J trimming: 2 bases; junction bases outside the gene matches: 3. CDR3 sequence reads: CASSVGTGVPYEQYF. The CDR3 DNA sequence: TGTGCCAGCAGCGTAGGGACAGGGGTTCCCTACGAGCAGTACTTC.

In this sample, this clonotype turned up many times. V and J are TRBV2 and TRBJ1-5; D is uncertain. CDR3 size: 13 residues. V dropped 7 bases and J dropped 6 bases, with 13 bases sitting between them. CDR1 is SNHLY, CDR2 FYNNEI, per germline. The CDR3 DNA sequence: TGTGCCAGCACTCCCGAAACACGTCAGCCCCAGCATTTT. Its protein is CASTPETRQPQHF.

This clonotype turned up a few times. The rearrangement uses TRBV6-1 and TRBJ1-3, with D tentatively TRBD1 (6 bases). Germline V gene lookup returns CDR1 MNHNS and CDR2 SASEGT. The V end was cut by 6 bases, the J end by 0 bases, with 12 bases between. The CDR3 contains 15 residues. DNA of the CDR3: TGTGCCAGCAGGGAGGGGGTGCTCTCTGGAAACACCATATATTTT. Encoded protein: CASREGVLSGNTIYF.

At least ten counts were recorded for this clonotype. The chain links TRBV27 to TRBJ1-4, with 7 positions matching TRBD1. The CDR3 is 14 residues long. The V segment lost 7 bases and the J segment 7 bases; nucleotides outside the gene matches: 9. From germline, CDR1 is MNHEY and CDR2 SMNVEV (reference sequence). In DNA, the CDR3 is TGTGCCAGCACCACGACAGGGTTTGGTGAAAAACTGTTTTTT. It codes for CASTTTGFGEKLFF.

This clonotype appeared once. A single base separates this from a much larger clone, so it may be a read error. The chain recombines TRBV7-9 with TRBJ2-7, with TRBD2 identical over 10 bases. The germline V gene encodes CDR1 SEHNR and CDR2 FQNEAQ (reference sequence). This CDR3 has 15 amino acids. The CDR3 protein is CASSSTLAGRYEQHF. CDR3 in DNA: TGTGCCAGCAGCTCCACACTAGCGGGGCGCTACGAGCAGCACTTC.